This entry lists 10 T cell receptor beta chains sequenced from one sample in a study of blood T cell repertoires in COVID-19. Profiled with immunoSEQ multiplex PCR; TCRdb holds only in-frame clones, not every one. Found here are approximately 200,000 clones, about nine tenths of them singletons; the top ten hold around 4%. The sample was peripheral blood. These receptors were taken from a woman aged 30 to 39 with acute or convalescent COVID-19.

The chain links TRBV9 to TRBJ2-1, with a tentative D call TRBD2 (5 bases). The length of the CDR3 is 12 residues. Germline-derived CDR1 and CDR2 are SGDLS and YYNGEE. Deletions cut 4 bases from V and 9 bases from J, with 11 bases between. CDR3 protein: CASSPTRGEQFF. In DNA, the CDR3 is TGTGCCAGCAGCCCCACCCGGGGTGAGCAGTTCTTC.

The chain couples TRBV11-3 to TRBJ1-1; D is uncertain. The germline gives CDR1 SGHNT, CDR2 YENEEA. CDR3 length equals 13 residues. V was cut by 1 base and J by 0 bases, with 3 bases left in between. This chain's CDR3 is CASSLVVNTEAFF. CDR3 sequence (DNA): TGTGCCAGCAGCTTAGTAGTGAACACTGAAGCTTTCTTT.

This chain's CDR3 is CAWKGPGGGRPQHF. The CDR3 nucleotides are TGTGCCTGGAAGGGGCCAGGGGGCGGGAGGCCCCAGCATTTT. The rearrangement joins TRBV30 to TRBJ1-5; 8 positions agree with TRBD1. This CDR3 comprises 14 residues. The germline V gene has CDR1 GTSNPN and CDR2 SVGIG (reference sequence). Trimming cost V 4 bases and J 9 bases; bases outside gene matches: 11.

The chain joins TRBV28 to TRBJ2-1; TRBD2 is a possible D gene (5 bases). CDR1 is MDHEN and CDR2 is SYDVKM in the germline V gene. Trimming took off 3 bases at V and 4 bases at J, with 13 bases between the two ends. This CDR3 has 15 amino acids. The CDR3, as DNA: TGTGCCAGCAGTTTTCGGGGAGCCCCTTACAATGAGCAGTTCTTC. Translating it yields CASSFRGAPYNEQFF.

This chain connects TRBV16 to TRBJ2-7; 9 nucleotides match TRBD1. Losses at the gene ends were 8 bases for V and 3 bases for J; bases not matched to a gene: 2. The CDR3 covers 12 residues. The germline V gene has CDR1 KGHSY and CDR2 FQNENV. The CDR3 here is CASRDRDYEQYF. CDR3 nucleotide sequence: TGTGCCAGCCGGGACAGGGACTACGAGCAGTACTTC.

This CDR3 is CASRASGNSYEQYF. For the CDR3, the DNA is TGTGCCAGTCGGGCTAGCGGTAACTCCTACGAGCAGTACTTC. V and J are TRBV3-1 (or the pseudogene TRBV3-2) and TRBJ2-7, with 7 positions matching TRBD2. J gave up 0 bases and V 9 bases, and 8 bases lay outside the gene matches. Germline V gives CDR1 LGHDT, CDR2 YNNKEL (reference sequence). This CDR3 comprises 14 residues.

The gene calls are TRBV2 and TRBJ1-5, with D perhaps matching TRBD1 (6 bases). V was pared by 5 bases and J by 5 bases, with 10 bases between. The CDR3 has 13 amino acids. Per germline, CDR1 SNHLY and CDR2 FYNNEI. The CDR3 here is CASSNREDQPQHF. The CDR3 coding sequence is TGTGCCAGCAGTAACAGGGAAGATCAGCCCCAGCATTTT.

The chain links TRBV28 to TRBJ2-1; D gene uncertain. V lost 4 bases, J lost 3 bases, and 19 bases lay in between. The CDR3 has 17 residues. Germline loops: CDR1 MDHEN, CDR2 SYDVKM. As DNA, the CDR3 is TGTGCCAGCAGTTCCTCCGAGGCGGCGTACTACTACAATGAGCAGTTCTTC. Translating gives CASSSSEAAYYYNEQFF.

V usage is TRBV19 and J usage is TRBJ1-5; D possibly corresponds to TRBD1 (5 bases). Per the germline V gene, CDR1 is LNHDA and CDR2 is SQIVND (reference sequence). The CDR3 has 13 amino acids. The V end was cut by 10 bases, the J end by 3 bases, with 13 bases between. In nucleotides, the CDR3 is TGTGCCACCCTGGGGCAATTCAATCAGCCCCAGCATTTT. Encoded protein: CATLGQFNQPQHF.

The chain has TRBV12-3 or TRBV12-4 and TRBJ2-3; D call uncertain. There are 12 residues in the CDR3. Trimming removed 7 bases from V and 0 bases from J, with 5 bases in between. The CDR3 region has the DNA TGTGCCAGCAAACTCAGCACAGATACGCAGTATTTT. It codes for CASKLSTDTQYF.